Listed below are T cell receptor beta chains from one sample, sequenced in a study of Ad26.COV2.S vaccination and SARS-CoV-2 variants. Profiled with immunoSEQ multiplex PCR; TCRdb holds only in-frame clones, not every one. The profile shows 240,000 or so clones, roughly 90% of them singletons. The sequences come from peripheral blood, collected in a trial of Ad26.COV2.S vaccine versus placebo. The receptors were gathered from a person aged 18 to 65 who received the Ad26.COV2.S COVID-19 vaccine or a placebo. CDR3s include the opening cysteine and the closing phenylalanine or tryptophan. The order of the fields is D gene, clone size, J gene, V gene, CDR3 DNA, CDR3 protein. The D gene is left open where the match is weak. A clone size is listed for some rows: how often the clone was seen (once, few, many), or a class if it is expanded.

>.|once|TRBJ2-3|TRBV29-1
TGCAGCGTTGGGTCCAGGGGCGAGGAAGATACGCAGTATTTT
CSVGSRGEEDTQYF
>.|.|TRBJ2-7|TRBV5-4
TGTGCCAGCAGCTTGGGCGCTGCCCCCGAGCAGTACTTC
CASSLGAAPEQYF
>.|few|TRBJ1-2|TRBV7-9
TGTGCCAGCCGGGGGGCGGGCGGCTATGGCTACACCTTC
CASRGAGGYGYTF
>TRBD2|.|TRBJ2-1|TRBV10-3
TGTGCCATCAGTGTCGGGGTTAGCGGGAGAAATGAGCAGTTCTTC
CAISVGVSGRNEQFF
>TRBD1|.|TRBJ1-3|TRBV5-1
TGCGCCAGCAGCTCTCATGGGGGGACAGGGAGAGACACCATATATTTT
CASSSHGGTGRDTIYF
>.|.|TRBJ2-3|TRBV19
TGTGCCAGTAGTGTCCGGGTAGATACGCAGTATTTT
CASSVRVDTQYF
>.|.|TRBJ2-7|TRBV18
TGTGCCAGCCGAGGGACTTCCTACGAGCAGTACTTC
CASRGTSYEQYF
>TRBD2|.|TRBJ2-5|TRBV6-6
TGTGCCAGCAGTGGGACCGGGAGGGAGACCCAGTACTTC
CASSGTGRETQYF
>TRBD1|.|TRBJ1-2|TRBV5-8
TGTGCCAGCAGCCCGGCGGGTATACAGGGGGGCTACACCTTC
CASSPAGIQGGYTF
>.|.|TRBJ2-5|TRBV5-1
TGCGCCAGCAGCTTGTCTGGAGTGGAGACCCAGTACTTC
CASSLSGVETQYF
>.|once|TRBJ1-2|TRBV30
TGTGCCTGGAGTCCTGATCGTGGGGGCTACACCTTC
CAWSPDRGGYTF
>.|.|TRBJ1-5|TRBV28
TGTGCCAGCGGGCGACAGCCCCAGCATTTT
CASGRQPQHF
>.|.|TRBJ1-2|TRBV28
TGTGCCATCCGCGAGGGGGGGGAGAACTATGGCTACACCTTC
CAIREGGENYGYTF
>TRBD2|.|TRBJ2-5|TRBV27
TGTGCCAGCAGTCCCGGGACTAGCGGGAGCGTCGGCCAGTACTTC
CASSPGTSGSVGQYF
>TRBD1|.|TRBJ1-1|TRBV29-1
TGCAGCGTGAGACAGGGGAACACTGAAGCTTTCTTT
CSVRQGNTEAFF
>TRBD2|.|TRBJ2-3|TRBV12-5
TGTGCTAGTGGTTTTGGTAGCGGGGGACACACAGATACGCAGTATTTT
CASGFGSGGHTDTQYF
>.|.|TRBJ2-1|TRBV20-1
TGCAGTGCTAGTCGTCTAGCTCCCTACAATGAGCAGTTCTTC
CSASRLAPYNEQFF
>.|.|TRBJ1-1|TRBV5-1
TGCGCCAGCAGCTCCAGCGGGACGGCCGACAATGAAGCTTTCTTT
CASSSSGTADNEAFF
>.|.|TRBJ1-1|TRBV30
TGTGCCTGGAGTGTTACAGGGTACACTGAAGCTTTCTTT
CAWSVTGYTEAFF
>TRBD1|.|TRBJ1-5|TRBV6-4
TGTGCCAGCAGTGTCTACCTCGAGGGGGCGCGACAGCCCCAGCATTTT
CASSVYLEGARQPQHF
>.|.|TRBJ2-6|TRBV30
TGTGCCTGGAGTTATGAGGCCAACGTCCTGACTTTC
CAWSYEANVLTF
>TRBD2|.|TRBJ2-5|TRBV27
TGTGCCAGCAGCCCCCGGGGGGACTCCCCTTTACGGACCCAGTACTTC
CASSPRGDSPLRTQYF
>TRBD1|.|TRBJ1-6|TRBV28
TGTGCCAGCATCCCCCCTGGGGACAGGGGTTCACCCCTCCACTTT
CASIPPGDRGSPLHF
>TRBD2|.|TRBJ2-5|TRBV7-2
TGTGCCAGCGGAGCGAACGGGGGGAGGGAGACCCAGTACTTC
CASGANGGRETQYF
>.|.|TRBJ2-1|TRBV3-1/TRBV3-2
TGTGCCAGCAGCCATTTCGTTCTCGGGTTTTACAATGAGCAGTTCTTC
CASSHFVLGFYNEQFF
>.|.|TRBJ2-2|TRBV11-3
TGTGCCAGCAGCTTAGGTGTCGGCACCGGGGAGCTGTTTTTT
CASSLGVGTGELFF
>.|few|TRBJ2-7|TRBV27
TGTGCCAGCAGTTTATCTGGGGGGTACGAGCAGTACTTC
CASSLSGGYEQYF
>.|.|TRBJ1-1|TRBV7-2
TGCTTCACGAGGGGGAACACTGAAGCTTTCTTT
CFTRGNTEAFF
>.|.|TRBJ2-3|TRBV4-1
TGCGCCAGCAGCCAAGATTTACTCAGCACAGATACGCAGTATTTT
CASSQDLLSTDTQYF
>.|.|TRBJ2-2|TRBV5-1
TGCGCCAGCAGCCACCGCACCGGGGAGCTGTTTTTT
CASSHRTGELFF
>.|.|TRBJ2-7|TRBV5-1
TGCGCCAGCAGAATCAGGGTCTACGAGCAGTACTTC
CASRIRVYEQYF